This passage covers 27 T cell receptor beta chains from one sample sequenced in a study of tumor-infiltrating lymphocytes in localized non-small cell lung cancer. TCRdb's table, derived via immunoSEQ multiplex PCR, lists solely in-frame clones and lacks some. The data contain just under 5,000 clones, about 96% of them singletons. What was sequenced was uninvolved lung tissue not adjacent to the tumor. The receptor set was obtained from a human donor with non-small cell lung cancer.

The CDR3 loop reads CAGQIRDTNEKLFF. The DNA for the CDR3 is TGTGCCGGGCAGATTAGGGACACTAATGAAAAACTGTTTTTT. The chain employs TRBV6-9 and TRBJ1-4; TRBD1 might be the D (5 bases). The CDR3 spans 14 residues. The V and J ends lost 11 bases and 2 bases respectively, with 15 bases between them. CDR1 and CDR2 from the germline V gene are MNHGY and SVAAGI.

The CDR3 region is CASSPNTEAFF. CDR3 nucleotides: TGTGCCAGCTCACCTAACACTGAAGCTTTCTTT. V usage is TRBV18 and J usage is TRBJ1-1; D uncertain. Germline CDR1 KGHSH, CDR2 LQKENI. The CDR3 contains 11 residues. The V gene lost 3 bases and the J gene lost 2 bases, with 1 base spanning the gap. The complete variable domain, with remaining parts taken from reference TRBV18 and TRBJ1-1, reads NAGVMQNPRHLVRRRGQEARLRCSPMKGHSHVYWYRQLPEEGLKFMVYLQKENIIDESGMPKERFSAEFPKEGPSILRIQQVVRGDSAAYFCASSPNTEAFFGQGTRLTVV.

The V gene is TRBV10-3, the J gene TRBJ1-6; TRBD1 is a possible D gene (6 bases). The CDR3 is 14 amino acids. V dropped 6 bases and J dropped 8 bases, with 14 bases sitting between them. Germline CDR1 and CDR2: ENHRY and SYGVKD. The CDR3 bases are TGTGCCATCAGCTCGGGGGCAGGAGATTCACCCCTCCACTTT. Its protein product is CAISSGAGDSPLHF.

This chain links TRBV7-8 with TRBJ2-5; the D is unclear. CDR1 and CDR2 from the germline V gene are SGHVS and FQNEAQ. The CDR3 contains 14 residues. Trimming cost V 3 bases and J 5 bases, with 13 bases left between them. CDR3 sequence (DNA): TGTGCCAGCAGCTTCCTTGGGGTCCGGGAGACCCAGTACTTC. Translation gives CASSFLGVRETQYF. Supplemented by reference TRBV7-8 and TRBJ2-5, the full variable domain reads GAGVSQSPRYKVAKRGQDVALRCDPISGHVSLFWYQQALGQGPEFLTYFQNEAQLDKSGLPSDRFFAERPEGSVSTLKIQRTQQEDSAVYLCASSFLGVRETQYFGPGTRLLVL.

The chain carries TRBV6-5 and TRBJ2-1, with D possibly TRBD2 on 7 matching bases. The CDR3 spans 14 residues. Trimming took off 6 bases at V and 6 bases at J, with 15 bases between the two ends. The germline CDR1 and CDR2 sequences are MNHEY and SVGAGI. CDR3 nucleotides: TGTGCCAGCAGAACTCCCGGGGGGCGCAATGAGCAGTTCTTC. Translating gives CASRTPGGRNEQFF.

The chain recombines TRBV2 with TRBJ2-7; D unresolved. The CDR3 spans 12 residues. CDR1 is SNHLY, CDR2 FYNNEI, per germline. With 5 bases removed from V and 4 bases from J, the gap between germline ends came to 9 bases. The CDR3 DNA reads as TGTGCCAGCAGTCGGACCGTTTACGAGCAGTACTTC. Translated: CASSRTVYEQYF.

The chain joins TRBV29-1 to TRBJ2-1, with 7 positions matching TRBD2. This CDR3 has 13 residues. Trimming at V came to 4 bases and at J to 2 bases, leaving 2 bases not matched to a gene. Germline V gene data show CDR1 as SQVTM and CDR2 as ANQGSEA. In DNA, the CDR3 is TGCAGCGTTGGAAGCGGGACCTACAATGAGCAGTTCTTC. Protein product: CSVGSGTYNEQFF.

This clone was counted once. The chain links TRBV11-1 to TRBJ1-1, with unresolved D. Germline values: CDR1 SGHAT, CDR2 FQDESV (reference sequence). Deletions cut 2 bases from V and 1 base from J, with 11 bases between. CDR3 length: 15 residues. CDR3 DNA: TGTGCCAGCAGCTTAACGGCCAGTGGGAACACTGAAGCTTTCTTT. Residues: CASSLTASGNTEAFF.

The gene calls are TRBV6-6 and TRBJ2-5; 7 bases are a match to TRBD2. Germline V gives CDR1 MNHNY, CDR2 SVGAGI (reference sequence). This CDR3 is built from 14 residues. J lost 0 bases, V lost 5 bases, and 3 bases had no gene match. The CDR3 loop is CASSKGLDQETQYF. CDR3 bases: TGTGCCAGCAGTAAAGGACTAGACCAAGAGACCCAGTACTTC.

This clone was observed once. The CDR3 reads CASSLRGVRTGELFF. CDR3 nucleotide sequence: TGTGCCAGCAGCTTGAGGGGAGTGAGGACCGGGGAGCTGTTTTTT. V usage is TRBV7-2 and J usage is TRBJ2-2, with D perhaps being TRBD1 or TRBD2 (5 bases each). Trimming left V 3 bases short and J 5 bases short, with 13 bases between. Germline assignment: CDR1 SGHTA and CDR2 FQGNSA. The length of the CDR3 is 15 residues.

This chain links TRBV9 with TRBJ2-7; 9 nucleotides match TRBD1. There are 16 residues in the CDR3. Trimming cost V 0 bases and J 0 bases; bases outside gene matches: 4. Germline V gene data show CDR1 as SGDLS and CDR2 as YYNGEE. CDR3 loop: CASSVGGTGSSYEQYF. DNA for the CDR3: TGTGCCAGCAGCGTAGGTGGGACAGGGAGCTCCTACGAGCAGTACTTC.

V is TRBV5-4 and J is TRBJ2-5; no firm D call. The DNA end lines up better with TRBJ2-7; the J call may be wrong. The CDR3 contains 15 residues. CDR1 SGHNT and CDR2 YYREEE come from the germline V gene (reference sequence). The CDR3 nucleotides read TGTGCCAGCAGCTTGGTACAGTCTGCTGCCTACGAGCAGTACTTC. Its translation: CASSLVQSAAYEQYF.

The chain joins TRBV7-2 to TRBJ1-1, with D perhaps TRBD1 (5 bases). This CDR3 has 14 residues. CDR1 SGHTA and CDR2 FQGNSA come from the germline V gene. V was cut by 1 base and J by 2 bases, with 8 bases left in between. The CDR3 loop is CASSLGGVNTEAFF. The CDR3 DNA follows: TGTGCCAGCAGCTTAGGGGGGGTCAACACTGAAGCTTTCTTT.

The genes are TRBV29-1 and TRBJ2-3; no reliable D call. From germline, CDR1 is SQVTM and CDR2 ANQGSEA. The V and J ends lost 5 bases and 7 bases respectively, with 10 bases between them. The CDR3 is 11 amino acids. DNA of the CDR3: TGCAGCGTTACAACTACCTATACGCAGTATTTT. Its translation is CSVTTTYTQYF.

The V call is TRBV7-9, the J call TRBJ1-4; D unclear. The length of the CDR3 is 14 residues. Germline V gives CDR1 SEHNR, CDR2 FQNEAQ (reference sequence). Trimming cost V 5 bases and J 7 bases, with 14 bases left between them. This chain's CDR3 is CASSSERSGEKLFF. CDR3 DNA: TGTGCCAGCAGCAGCGAGAGGTCCGGTGAAAAACTGTTTTTT.

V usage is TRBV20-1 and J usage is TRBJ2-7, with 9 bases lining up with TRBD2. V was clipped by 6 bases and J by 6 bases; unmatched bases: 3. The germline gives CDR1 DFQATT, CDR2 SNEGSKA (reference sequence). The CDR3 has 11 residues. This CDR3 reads CSAAGGREQYF. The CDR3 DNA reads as TGCAGTGCCGCGGGGGGGCGCGAGCAGTACTTC.

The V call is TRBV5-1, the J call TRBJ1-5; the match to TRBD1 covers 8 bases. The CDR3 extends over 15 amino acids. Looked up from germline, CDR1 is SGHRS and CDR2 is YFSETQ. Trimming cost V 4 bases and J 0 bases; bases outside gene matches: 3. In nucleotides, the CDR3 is TGCGCCAGCAGCCCGACAGGGGATAGCAATCAGCCCCAGCATTTT. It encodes CASSPTGDSNQPQHF.

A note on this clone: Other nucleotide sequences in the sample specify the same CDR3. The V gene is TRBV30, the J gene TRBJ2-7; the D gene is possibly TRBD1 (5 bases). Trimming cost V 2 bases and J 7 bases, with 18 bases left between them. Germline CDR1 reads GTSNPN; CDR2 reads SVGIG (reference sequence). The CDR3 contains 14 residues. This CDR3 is CAWSYLGAMGEQYF. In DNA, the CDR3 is TGTGCCTGGAGTTATCTTGGGGCCATGGGGGAGCAGTACTTC.

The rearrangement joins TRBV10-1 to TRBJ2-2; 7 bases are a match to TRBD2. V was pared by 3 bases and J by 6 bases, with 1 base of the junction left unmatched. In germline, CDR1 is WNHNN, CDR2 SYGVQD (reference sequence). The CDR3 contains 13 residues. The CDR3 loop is CASSEAGPGELFF. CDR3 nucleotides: TGCGCCAGCAGTGAAGCGGGACCCGGGGAGCTGTTTTTT.

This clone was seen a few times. The CDR3 loop reads CASSEFDRPYGYTF. The CDR3 DNA follows: TGTGCCAGCAGTGAGTTTGACAGACCCTATGGCTACACCTTC. The J gene is TRBJ1-2, the V gene TRBV25-1, with a possible D match to TRBD1 (5 bases). V was cut by 3 bases and J by 4 bases, with 12 bases left in between. Germline V gene sequence: CDR1 MGHDK, CDR2 SYGVNS. The CDR3 covers 14 residues.

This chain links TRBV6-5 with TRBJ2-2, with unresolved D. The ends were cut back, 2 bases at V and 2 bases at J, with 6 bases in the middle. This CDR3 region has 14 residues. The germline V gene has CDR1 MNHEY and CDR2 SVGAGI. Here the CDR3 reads CASSYTLNTGELFF. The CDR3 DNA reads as TGTGCCAGCAGTTACACCCTCAACACCGGGGAGCTGTTTTTT.

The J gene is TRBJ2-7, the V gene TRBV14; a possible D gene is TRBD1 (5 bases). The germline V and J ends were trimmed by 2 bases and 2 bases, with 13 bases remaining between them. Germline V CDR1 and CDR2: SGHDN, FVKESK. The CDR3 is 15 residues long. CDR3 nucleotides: TGTGCCAGCAGCCAATATGGGGCAGGGACCTACGAGCAGTACTTC. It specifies CASSQYGAGTYEQYF.

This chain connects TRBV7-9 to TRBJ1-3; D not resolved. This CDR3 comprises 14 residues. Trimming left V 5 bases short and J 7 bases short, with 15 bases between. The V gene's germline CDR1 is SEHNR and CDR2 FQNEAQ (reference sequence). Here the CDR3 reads CASSLRNSENTIYF. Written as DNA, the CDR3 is TGTGCCAGCAGCCTTCGGAATTCGGAGAACACCATATATTTT.

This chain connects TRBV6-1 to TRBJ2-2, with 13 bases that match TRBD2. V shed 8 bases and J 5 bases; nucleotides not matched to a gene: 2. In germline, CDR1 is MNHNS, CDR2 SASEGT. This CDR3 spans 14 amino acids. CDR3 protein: CASPGLAGTGELFF. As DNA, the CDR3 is TGTGCCAGCCCGGGACTAGCGGGGACCGGGGAGCTGTTTTTT.

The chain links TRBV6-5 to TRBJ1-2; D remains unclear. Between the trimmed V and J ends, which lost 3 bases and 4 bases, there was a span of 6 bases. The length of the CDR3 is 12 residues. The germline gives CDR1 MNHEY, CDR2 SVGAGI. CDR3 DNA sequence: TGTGCCAGCAGTTATGGTGGCTATGGCTACACCTTC. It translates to CASSYGGYGYTF.

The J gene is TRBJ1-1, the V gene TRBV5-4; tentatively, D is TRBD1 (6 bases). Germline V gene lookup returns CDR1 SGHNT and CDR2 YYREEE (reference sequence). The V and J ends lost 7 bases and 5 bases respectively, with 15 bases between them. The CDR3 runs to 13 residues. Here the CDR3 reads CASGRQEGTEAFF. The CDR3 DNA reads TGTGCCAGCGGCCGACAGGAGGGGACTGAAGCTTTCTTT.

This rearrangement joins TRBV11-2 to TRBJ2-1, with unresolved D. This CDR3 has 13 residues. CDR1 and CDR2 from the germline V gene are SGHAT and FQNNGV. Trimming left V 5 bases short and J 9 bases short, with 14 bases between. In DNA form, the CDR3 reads TGTGCCAGCAGCACGATTCAGGTGGTTGAGCAGTTCTTC. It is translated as CASSTIQVVEQFF.